This entry lists 29 T cell receptor beta chains sequenced from one sample in a study of T cells in localized non-small cell lung cancer (dated by TCRdb to 2018 to 2020). The library was prepared using the immunoSEQ multiplex PCR assay. TCRdb provides this immuneACCESS table in a form limited to in-frame rearrangements. Some clones are lacking; in checked studies, under half of them reflect an unresolved V gene, and why the rest are absent is not known. This sample gives approximately 33,000 clones in total; approximately 94% of them show up just once. The ten largest clonotypes hold 7.1% of the sample. Sequencing was performed on peripheral blood, taken before any cancer treatment. The source is a female donor aged 60 or older with stage I lung adenocarcinoma.

The CDR3 DNA reads TGTGCCAGTAGTAAGGACAGGGGGCTGTCCAAAAACATTCAGTACTTC. Protein: CASSKDRGLSKNIQYF. This rearrangement joins TRBV19 to TRBJ2-4; 11 positions agree with TRBD1. The V gene end was trimmed by 4 bases and the J gene end by 2 bases; junction bases not matched to a gene: 4. Per germline, CDR1 LNHDA and CDR2 SQIVND (reference sequence). The CDR3 runs 16 residues.

About this clone: Distinct nucleotide sequences in the sample also encode this CDR3. CDR3 amino acids: CASRRTGWGDQPQHF. The CDR3 nucleotides are TGCGCCAGCAGACGGACAGGGTGGGGGGATCAGCCCCAGCATTTT. The chain is built from TRBV4-1 and TRBJ1-5; TRBD1 matches at 8 bases. CDR3 length: 15 residues. V trimming: 6 bases; J trimming: 5 bases; junction bases outside the gene matches: 9. Germline V CDR1 and CDR2: MGHRA, YSYEKL.

This chain joins TRBV12-5 and TRBJ2-3; weak D call: TRBD2 (7 bases). The length of the CDR3 is 14 residues. Germline lookup yields CDR1 LGHNT and CDR2 FRNRAP. V lost 3 bases, J lost 10 bases, and 17 bases lay in between. The CDR3 reads CASGLTGNREAQYF. CDR3 DNA sequence: TGTGCTAGTGGTTTAACAGGGAACCGGGAGGCGCAGTATTTT.

The V call is TRBV7-2, the J call TRBJ2-2; D may be TRBD1 (7 bases). There are 16 residues in the CDR3. Trimming left V 5 bases short and J 3 bases short, with 16 bases between. Germline V gene lookup returns CDR1 SGHTA and CDR2 FQGNSA. CDR3 in DNA: TGTGCCAGCAGCCAAAGACAGGGAGGATACACCGGGGAGCTGTTTTTT. Translation: CASSQRQGGYTGELFF.

The chain recombines TRBV29-1 with TRBJ2-3, with 8 bases that match TRBD2. With V trimmed by 4 bases and J by 6 bases, 9 bases remained unmatched. Germline CDR1 and CDR2: SQVTM and ANQGSEA. The CDR3 sequence is 14 residues long. The CDR3 nucleotides read TGCAGCGTTGTCCCGGGACTAGGCGCCGATACGCAGTATTTT. The encoded protein is CSVVPGLGADTQYF.

The chain couples TRBV11-2 to TRBJ1-1; D gene uncertain. Germline V gene data show CDR1 as SGHAT and CDR2 as FQNNGV. Trimming left V 2 bases short and J 0 bases short, with 7 bases between. There are 14 residues in the CDR3. The CDR3 bases are TGTGCCAGCAGCTTACCGCGCATGAACACTGAAGCTTTCTTT. As protein: CASSLPRMNTEAFF.

This rearrangement joins TRBV5-6 to TRBJ1-2, with TRBD1 identical over 7 bases. The CDR3 is 15 residues long. J gave up 7 bases and V 2 bases, and 11 bases lay outside the gene matches. From germline, CDR1 is SGHDT and CDR2 YYEEEE. The CDR3 loop is CASSFLGGGNFGYTF. The CDR3 DNA follows: TGTGCCAGCAGCTTTCTCGGAGGGGGCAATTTTGGCTACACCTTC.

The chain uses TRBV10-3 and TRBJ2-2, with D perhaps matching TRBD2 (6 bases). The CDR3 sequence is 17 residues long. V was shortened by 2 bases and J by 4 bases, with 17 bases between the two germline ends. The V gene's germline CDR1 is ENHRY and CDR2 SYGVKD. The CDR3 region is CAISESSSGRGTGELFF. CDR3 bases: TGTGCCATCAGTGAGAGTAGCTCAGGGCGGGGCACCGGGGAGCTGTTTTTT.

The genes are TRBV9 and TRBJ1-4; TRBD1 matches 7 bases. The V and J ends lost 3 bases and 4 bases, in that order; junction bases with no gene match: 3. Per germline, CDR1 SGDLS and CDR2 YYNGEE. The CDR3 covers 14 residues. The CDR3 protein is CASSAGQNNEKLFF. The CDR3 nucleotides are TGTGCCAGCAGCGCGGGACAGAATAATGAAAAACTGTTTTTT.

The J gene is TRBJ2-1, the V gene TRBV6-5; D is perhaps TRBD2 (7 bases). The V gene's germline CDR1 is MNHEY and CDR2 SVGAGI. The CDR3 is 14 residues long. V lost 6 bases to trimming and J lost 2 bases, with 11 bases between them. The CDR3 DNA is TGTGCCAGCAGGCAGGGGAGGGCCTACAATGAGCAGTTCTTC. Residues: CASRQGRAYNEQFF.

The chain has TRBV6-5 and TRBJ1-1; no definite D call. Germline V gives CDR1 MNHEY, CDR2 SVGAGI. Trimming left V 0 bases short and J 1 base short, with 12 bases between. This CDR3 is built from 16 residues. CDR3 sequence (DNA): TGTGCCAGCAGTTACTCGCCCGGGGTCAAGAACACTGAAGCTTTCTTT. Protein: CASSYSPGVKNTEAFF.

The V call is TRBV4-1, the J call TRBJ2-3; 8 nucleotides align to TRBD1. The CDR3 has 13 amino acids. J was trimmed by 5 bases and V by 8 bases; bases with no gene match: 6. Germline V gene sequence: CDR1 MGHRA, CDR2 YSYEKL. CDR3 residues: CASGQGWGDTQYF. The CDR3 nucleotides are TGCGCCAGCGGACAGGGCTGGGGAGATACGCAGTATTTT.

V gene TRBV27 combines with J gene TRBJ2-5; the match to TRBD2 covers 8 bases. The J segment lost 1 base and the V segment lost 8 bases, leaving 9 bases of the junction unmatched. Germline V gives CDR1 MNHEY, CDR2 SMNVEV (reference sequence). The CDR3 consists of 15 residues. Here the CDR3 reads CASSTSGGVQETQYF. The CDR3 DNA reads as TGTGCCAGCTCAACCAGCGGGGGAGTCCAAGAGACCCAGTACTTC.

The gene calls are TRBV5-6 and TRBJ2-1, with unresolved D. The CDR3 has 13 residues. The V end was cut by 7 bases, the J end by 6 bases, with 14 bases between. Germline CDR1 SGHDT, CDR2 YYEEEE. The CDR3 region is CASAAVWGNEQFF. CDR3 in DNA: TGTGCCAGCGCGGCCGTCTGGGGCAATGAGCAGTTCTTC.

The V and J genes are TRBV7-9 and TRBJ1-3; D may be TRBD1 (5 bases). Trimming shortened V by 1 base and J by 3 bases, and 7 bases separated the two germline ends. The germline CDR1 and CDR2 sequences are SEHNR and FQNEAQ (reference sequence). The CDR3 is made up of 14 amino acids. The CDR3, as DNA: TGTGCCAGCAGCTTAGGAGGGGTTGGAAACACCATATATTTT. Its protein is CASSLGGVGNTIYF.

This clone turned up a few times. The V gene is TRBV6-4, the J gene TRBJ1-6, with unresolved D. The V end was cut by 2 bases, the J end by 6 bases, with 14 bases between. The germline gives CDR1 MRHNA, CDR2 SNTAGT. The CDR3 consists of 16 residues. The CDR3 loop reads CASSDRSGESNSPLHF. Written as DNA, the CDR3 is TGTGCCAGCAGTGACAGGTCGGGAGAATCTAATTCACCCCTCCACTTT.

The J gene is TRBJ1-1, the V gene TRBV6-6; 7 positions agree with TRBD1. Germline CDR1 is MNHNY and CDR2 is SVGAGI (reference sequence). The CDR3 sequence is 13 residues long. J lost 5 bases, V lost 9 bases, and 9 bases had no gene match. CDR3 DNA sequence: TGTGCCAGTAGGGGGCGAGGAAATACTGAAGCTTTCTTT. It specifies CASRGRGNTEAFF.

The rearrangement joins TRBV14 to TRBJ2-2; TRBD1 aligns across 7 bases. Trimming removed 6 bases from V and 4 bases from J; junction bases left unmatched: 17. This CDR3 has 18 residues. Looked up from germline, CDR1 is SGHDN and CDR2 is FVKESK. The DNA of the CDR3 is TGTGCCAGCAGTCACGCCGGGACAGATAGTGATCCCACCGGGGAGCTGTTTTTT. It translates to CASSHAGTDSDPTGELFF.

The J gene is TRBJ2-3, the V gene TRBV4-2; possibly TRBD2 for D (6 bases). The CDR3 sequence is 13 residues long. With 5 bases removed from V and 0 bases from J, the gap between germline ends came to 6 bases. Germline assignment: CDR1 LGHNA and CDR2 YNFKEQ. CDR3 sequence (DNA): TGTGCCAGCAGCGGGGGGAGCACAGATACGCAGTATTTT. This codes for CASSGGSTDTQYF.

The chain joins TRBV13 to TRBJ2-1; 9 bases agree with TRBD1. The germline V gene has CDR1 PRHDT and CDR2 FYEKMQ (reference sequence). V lost 5 bases and J lost 6; bases outside the gene matches: 11. The CDR3 runs 16 residues. The chain's CDR3 is CASSQGGTGSSNEQFF. DNA for the CDR3: TGTGCCAGCAGCCAGGGCGGGACAGGGTCTTCCAATGAGCAGTTCTTC.

The V and J genes are TRBV19 and TRBJ1-5; a weak D match, TRBD1 (6 bases). This CDR3 has 19 residues. Trimming stripped 0 bases from V and 4 bases from J, with 22 bases between. Germline V gene sequence: CDR1 LNHDA, CDR2 SQIVND (reference sequence). The CDR3 loop is CASSIEISGAEGRNQPQHF. CDR3 nucleotide sequence: TGTGCCAGTAGTATAGAAATCTCGGGGGCAGAGGGGAGAAATCAGCCCCAGCATTTT.

CDR3 nucleotides: TGTGCCAGCACCGGAAGAACTCTGGGGCTCAATGAGCAGTTCTTC. Translating it yields CASTGRTLGLNEQFF. This chain links TRBV2 with TRBJ2-1; the D gene is possibly TRBD1 (5 bases). From germline, CDR1 is SNHLY and CDR2 FYNNEI. Trimming took 7 bases from V and 6 from J, leaving 19 bases between them. This CDR3 spans 15 amino acids. The whole variable domain, filled in from reference TRBV2 and TRBJ2-1, reads EPEVTQTPSHQVTQMGQEVILRCVPISNHLYFYWYRQILGQKVEFLVSFYNNEISEKSEIFDDQFSVERPDGSNFTLKIRSTKLEDSAMYFCASTGRTLGLNEQFFGPGTRLTVL.

This clone was picked up one time. The J gene is TRBJ2-4, the V gene TRBV4-1; D could derive from TRBD1 or TRBD2 (5 bases each). V was shortened by 1 base and J by 7 bases, with 14 bases between the two germline ends. The CDR3 has 15 residues. Germline values: CDR1 MGHRA, CDR2 YSYEKL. The CDR3 sequence is CASSQAGTFGNIQYF. Written as DNA, the CDR3 is TGCGCCAGCAGCCAAGCCGGGACCTTTGGGAACATTCAGTACTTC.

J is TRBJ2-7 and V is TRBV7-9; D is perhaps TRBD1 (6 bases). CDR3 length: 15 residues. V dropped 5 bases and J dropped 3 bases, with 17 bases sitting between them. Germline V gives CDR1 SEHNR, CDR2 FQNEAQ (reference sequence). The CDR3 DNA reads TGTGCCAGCAGCCCGCCGAGGACAGCCAGCTACGAGCAGTACTTC. Its protein is CASSPPRTASYEQYF.

J is TRBJ1-5 and V is TRBV7-2, with a possible D match to TRBD1 (6 bases). The CDR3 has 13 residues. Looked up from germline, CDR1 is SGHTA and CDR2 is FQGNSA. The V end was cut by 4 bases, the J end by 6 bases, with 10 bases between. CDR3 sequence: CASSWGDTQPQHF. Written as DNA, the CDR3 is TGTGCCAGCAGCTGGGGGGACACTCAGCCCCAGCATTTT.

This chain connects TRBV27 to TRBJ1-4; possible D gene TRBD1, 6 bases. Trimming shortened V by 6 bases and J by 5 bases, and 16 bases separated the two germline ends. Per the germline V gene, CDR1 is MNHEY and CDR2 is SMNVEV (reference sequence). The CDR3 extends over 15 amino acids. CDR3 residues: CASRRTGGGNEKLFF. The DNA for the CDR3 is TGTGCCAGCAGGAGGACGGGGGGCGGGAATGAAAAACTGTTTTTT.

V and J are TRBV7-2 and TRBJ1-6, with 11 bases matching TRBD1. Germline CDR1 is SGHTA and CDR2 is FQGNSA. The CDR3 is 16 amino acids. The V gene end was trimmed by 4 bases and the J gene end by 3 bases; junction bases not matched to a gene: 2. CDR3 amino acids: CASSSGTGGYNSPLHF. The CDR3 bases are TGTGCCAGCAGCTCCGGGACAGGGGGCTATAATTCACCCCTCCACTTT. The variable domain in full, completed from reference TRBV7-2 and TRBJ1-6, reads GAGVSQSPSNKVTEKGKDVELRCDPISGHTALYWYRQSLGQGLEFLIYFQGNSAPDKSGLPSDRFSAERTGGSVSTLTIQRTQQEDSAVYLCASSSGTGGYNSPLHFGNGTRLTVT.

This chain's CDR3 is CASSERQHGYTF. The CDR3 region has the DNA TGTGCCAGCAGCGAGCGCCAGCATGGCTACACCTTC. This sequence joins TRBV11-3 and TRBJ1-2; D is ambiguous. Looked up from germline, CDR1 is SGHNT and CDR2 is YENEEA. There are 12 residues in the CDR3. V lost 5 bases to trimming and J lost 6 bases, with 10 bases between them.

The CDR3: CASIGRGGPFNEQFF. In nucleotides, the CDR3 is TGTGCCAGCATCGGGCGGGGGGGCCCTTTCAATGAGCAGTTCTTC. This rearrangement joins TRBV6-1 to TRBJ2-1, with TRBD2 matching over 9 bases. The germline gives CDR1 MNHNS, CDR2 SASEGT. The junction had 10 bases not matched to a gene; V was cut back by 7 bases and J by 6 bases. The CDR3 totals 15 residues.